These T cell receptor beta chains were read from a single sample in a study of CD8 T cells in ankylosing spondylitis. Via MiXCR, TCRdb re-called the 5' RACE reads, giving one row per CDR3 protein. This sample yields roughly 700,000 distinct CDR3 sequences, of which roughly 20% are seen a single time; under 20% belongs to the top ten. The sequencing sample was made of blood, either unsorted or a sorted T cell fraction (not recorded which). The receptors stem from a male donor with ankylosing spondylitis. The CDR3 runs from the conserved cysteine through the conserved F or W. Fields, in order: D gene, J gene, V gene, clone size, CDR3 protein, CDR3 DNA. D genes are given only for firm matches. The size of a clone is reported for some rows only, either as once, few or many, or as a class for expanded clones.

-	TRBJ2-7	TRBV11-2	many	CASSPYGYRDTYEQYF	TGTGCCAGCAGCCCTTACGGATACAGGGACACCTACGAGCAGTACTTC
-	TRBJ1-1	TRBV7-2	-	CASSLYSQNTEAFF	TGTGCCAGCAGCTTGTATAGCCAGAACACTGAAGCTTTCTTT
-	TRBJ2-3	TRBV12-3/TRBV12-4	-	CASSQGMGRTDTQYF	TGTGCCAGCAGTCAGGGAATGGGTCGCACAGATACGCAGTATTTT
-	TRBJ1-5	TRBV3-1	few	CASSQAGFGQPQHF	TGTGCCAGCAGCCAAGCAGGGTTCGGTCAGCCCCAGCATTTT
-	TRBJ2-3	TRBV20-1	few	CSARVPRGGGDTQYF	TGCAGTGCTAGAGTCCCCAGGGGTGGGGGAGATACGCAGTATTTT
-	TRBJ2-1	TRBV28	few	CASIMGNNEQFF	TGTGCCAGTATTATGGGAAACAATGAGCAGTTCTTC
-	TRBJ1-1	TRBV7-9	few	CASSLAQTGRMEAFF	TGTGCCAGCAGCTTAGCGCAGACAGGTAGAATGGAAGCTTTCTTT
-	TRBJ1-4	TRBV11-1	-	CASSSSTGTNEKLFF	TGTGCCAGCAGCTCCTCGACGGGAACTAATGAAAAACTGTTTTTT
-	TRBJ1-2	TRBV5-1	few	CASSLVVGEYGYTF	TGCGCCAGCAGCTTGGTTGTAGGGGAATATGGCTACACCTTC
-	TRBJ1-4	TRBV15	-	CATSRDWANEKLFF	TGTGCCACCAGCAGAGATTGGGCTAATGAAAAACTGTTTTTT
-	TRBJ2-2	TRBV7-2	few	CASSLSSNTGELFF	TGTGCCAGCAGCTTATCGTCGAACACCGGGGAGCTGTTTTTT
-	TRBJ1-3	TRBV2	-	CASSYRSGNTIYF	TGTGCCAGCTCCTACAGGAGTGGAAACACCATATATTTT
-	TRBJ2-1	TRBV29-1	-	CSVDRWSEGRYNEQFF	TGCAGCGTTGATAGGTGGTCCGAGGGGCGCTACAATGAGCAGTTCTTC
TRBD1	TRBJ2-5	TRBV24-1	-	CATSAPLGDRSQETQYF	TGTGCCACCAGTGCCCCGTTAGGGGACAGGTCACAAGAGACCCAGTACTTC
TRBD1	TRBJ1-1	TRBV3-1	once	CASSRQGMVNEAFF	TGTGCCAGCAGTCGACAGGGGATGGTTAATGAAGCTTTCTTT
TRBD1	TRBJ1-3	TRBV12-3/TRBV12-4	many	CASSYRGRENTIYF	TGTGCCAGCAGTTACAGGGGGCGAGAAAACACCATATATTTT
-	TRBJ2-7	TRBV7-8	-	CASSLDPRDTLSYEQYF	TGTGCCAGCAGCTTAGATCCCCGGGACACCCTCTCCTACGAGCAGTACTTC
TRBD1	TRBJ2-3	TRBV11-2	once	CASRTEGADTQYF	TGTGCCAGCAGGACCGAGGGGGCGGATACGCAGTATTTT
-	TRBJ1-2	TRBV20-1	-	CSAREPGRQANYGYTF	TGCAGTGCTAGAGAGCCGGGACGCCAAGCTAACTATGGCTACACCTTC
-	TRBJ2-3	TRBV5-1	many	CASSLAGDTDTQYF	TGCGCCAGCAGCTTGGCGGGGGACACAGATACGCAGTATTTT
-	TRBJ1-5	TRBV7-9	few	CASSLGGVRFQPQHF	TGTGCCAGCAGCTTAGGGGGCGTCAGGTTCCAGCCCCAGCATTTT
-	TRBJ2-7	TRBV5-5	-	CASSGDREGIIYEQYF	TGTGCCAGCAGCGGAGACAGGGAGGGTATAATCTACGAGCAGTACTTC
-	TRBJ1-2	TRBV29-1	-	CSGKGLEGYTF	TGCAGCGGGAAGGGCCTCGAAGGCTACACCTTC
TRBD2	TRBJ2-7	TRBV10-3	-	CAITGTSLNEQYF	TGTGCCATCACGGGGACTAGTTTAAACGAGCAGTACTTC
-	TRBJ2-2	TRBV4-1	few	CASTQVWPTTGELFF	TGCGCCAGCACCCAAGTGTGGCCGACCACCGGGGAGCTGTTTTTT
-	TRBJ2-1	TRBV9	few	CASSSGAPEQFF	TGTGCCAGCAGCTCCGGGGCACCTGAGCAGTTCTTC
-	TRBJ2-1	TRBV4-2	-	CASSQDQRTTPYNEQFF	TGTGCCAGCAGCCAAGATCAAAGGACTACTCCTTACAATGAGCAGTTCTTC
-	TRBJ2-7	TRBV4-2	-	CASSQDGPKSYEQYF	TGTGCCAGCAGCCAAGATGGACCCAAGTCCTACGAGCAGTACTTC
TRBD2	TRBJ2-7	TRBV5-1	few	CASSSPGGVEYEQYF	TGCGCCAGCAGCTCGCCGGGGGGGGTAGAGTACGAGCAGTACTTC
-	TRBJ2-7	TRBV28	-	CASDNSYEQYF	TGTGCCAGCGACAACTCCTACGAGCAGTACTTC
TRBD2	TRBJ2-7	TRBV29-1	many	CSVGLGGEQYF	TGCAGCGTCGGACTAGGCGGGGAGCAGTACTTC
-	TRBJ2-5	TRBV29-1	few	CSVAKGLQETQYF	TGCAGCGTCGCGAAGGGACTCCAAGAGACCCAGTACTTC
-	TRBJ2-7	TRBV7-6	-	CASSFSQGEQYF	TGTGCCAGCAGCTTTAGTCAAGGCGAGCAGTACTTC
-	TRBJ1-1	TRBV6-6	few	CASRLISNTEAFF	TGTGCCAGCAGATTAATATCGAACACTGAAGCTTTCTTT
-	TRBJ2-3	TRBV29-1	-	CSVPQGNTQYF	TGCAGCGTTCCTCAGGGAAATACGCAGTATTTT
TRBD2	TRBJ2-2	TRBV2	-	CASTSTGTRDTGELFF	TGTGCCAGCACATCGACCGGGACTAGGGACACCGGGGAGCTGTTTTTT
-	TRBJ1-2	TRBV6-5	-	CASSYSSVSRGVGGYTF	TGTGCCAGCAGTTACTCGAGTGTCTCAAGGGGAGTAGGTGGCTACACCTTC
TRBD2	TRBJ2-1	TRBV11-2	-	CASSPSPGLAGGYNEQFF	TGTGCCAGCAGCCCCTCCCCCGGACTAGCGGGGGGGTACAATGAGCAGTTCTTC
-	TRBJ1-5	TRBV5-5	few	CASSRSIQETNQPQHF	TGTGCCAGCAGCAGGTCGATACAGGAAACCAATCAGCCCCAGCATTTT
-	TRBJ2-7	TRBV3-1	-	CASSPFEGPSYEQYF	TGTGCCAGCAGCCCCTTTGAGGGGCCCTCGTACGAGCAGTACTTC
-	TRBJ1-1	TRBV27	-	CASSPWGGAPEAFF	TGTGCCAGCAGTCCTTGGGGCGGCGCCCCTGAAGCTTTCTTT
-	TRBJ2-6	TRBV4-1	-	CASSHQPWETGANVLTF	TGCGCCAGCAGCCACCAACCCTGGGAAACTGGGGCCAACGTCCTGACTTTC
TRBD1	TRBJ1-3	TRBV12-3/TRBV12-4	few	CASSRGQGGNTIYF	TGTGCCAGCAGCAGGGGACAGGGAGGAAACACCATATATTTT
TRBD1	TRBJ2-7	TRBV11-1	few	CASSVRIKLTGQGDPSAYEQYF	TGTGCCAGCAGCGTACGCATCAAACTAACGGGACAGGGGGACCCGTCGGCCTACGAGCAGTACTTC
-	TRBJ1-1	TRBV7-3	-	CASSLGQGFAAFF	TGTGCCAGCAGCTTGGGCCAGGGTTTCGCAGCTTTCTTT
-	TRBJ1-1	TRBV12-3/TRBV12-4	many	CASRATGGGEAFF	TGTGCCAGCAGGGCCACGGGGGGCGGTGAAGCTTTCTTT
TRBD1	TRBJ1-2	TRBV5-1	-	CASSPGTGKNYGYTF	TGCGCCAGCAGCCCCGGGACAGGGAAGAACTATGGCTACACCTTC
TRBD2	TRBJ2-3	TRBV6-5	few	CASSYFSGSGTDTQYF	TGTGCCAGCAGTTACTTTAGCGGGAGTGGGACAGATACGCAGTATTTT
-	TRBJ2-2	TRBV29-1	-	CSAVWARGGELFF	TGCAGCGCCGTATGGGCCCGTGGCGGGGAGCTGTTTTTT
TRBD1	TRBJ2-4	TRBV3-1	few	CASSQSRTGEQNIQYF	TGTGCCAGCAGCCAATCCCGGACAGGGGAACAAAACATTCAGTACTTC
-	TRBJ2-2	TRBV12-3/TRBV12-4	few	CASSHDRRTGELFF	TGTGCCAGCAGTCACGACAGACGCACCGGGGAGCTGTTTTTT
TRBD2	TRBJ2-1	TRBV5-1	few	CASSLFSSGRGGEQFF	TGCGCCAGCAGCTTGTTTTCTAGCGGGAGAGGTGGTGAGCAGTTCTTC
TRBD2	TRBJ2-1	TRBV20-1	few	CSAGGGSNEQFF	TGCAGTGCTGGGGGGGGTAGCAATGAGCAGTTCTTC
TRBD2	TRBJ2-1	TRBV27	few	CASSFASGGAGFDEQFF	TGTGCCAGCAGTTTTGCTAGCGGGGGGGCCGGTTTCGATGAGCAGTTCTTC
TRBD1	TRBJ1-2	TRBV7-2	once	CASSLGGVTGDGYTF	TGTGCCAGCAGCTTAGGTGGAGTGACAGGGGATGGCTACACCTTC
TRBD1	TRBJ1-2	TRBV12-3/TRBV12-4	few	CASSPDRGRNGYTF	TGTGCCAGCAGTCCCGACAGGGGGCGGAATGGCTACACCTTC
-	TRBJ1-1	TRBV24-1	-	CATQLWAYPMNTEAFF	TGTGCCACACAGCTTTGGGCCTACCCGATGAACACTGAAGCTTTCTTT
TRBD2	TRBJ2-3	TRBV28	-	CASSYAGTSGLRGDTQYF	TGTGCCAGCAGTTATGCCGGGACTAGCGGGCTCCGGGGAGATACGCAGTATTTT
-	TRBJ1-1	TRBV10-3	few	CAISESGRPEAFF	TGTGCCATCAGTGAGTCGGGTCGGCCAGAAGCTTTCTTT